The 13 T cell receptor beta chains presented below share a single source sample, sequenced in a study of beta chain features in type 1 diabetes. The entirety of the isolated RNA underwent reverse transcription, so expressed TCRB transcripts were sequenced. Generated by immunoSEQ multiplex PCR, the TCRdb table keeps only in-frame clones and is missing some. The table includes about 150,000 clones, around 10% detected once. Sequencing used central memory CD4+ T cells from blood. These receptors were collected from a man between 18 and 29 years old in good health.

There are many counts of this clone. This chain connects TRBV27 to TRBJ2-7; TRBD1 agrees at 8 bases. From germline, CDR1 is MNHEY and CDR2 SMNVEV (reference sequence). The J segment lost 3 bases and the V segment lost 5 bases, leaving 9 bases of the junction unmatched. This CDR3 is 15 amino acids long. The CDR3: CASSARQGYGYEQYF. CDR3 bases: TGTGCCAGCAGTGCGAGACAGGGGTACGGCTACGAGCAGTACTTC.

This clone was counted only a few times. This chain connects TRBV7-9 to TRBJ1-1; D gene unclear. Germline V lookup: CDR1 SEHNR, CDR2 FQNEAQ (reference sequence). V gave up 5 bases and J gave up 4 bases, with 20 bases separating them. This CDR3 is 16 amino acids long. The CDR3 sequence is CASSLGPPPGITEAFF. The CDR3 DNA reads as TGTGCCAGCAGCCTAGGCCCCCCCCCGGGGATCACTGAAGCTTTCTTT.

This clone was observed a few times. The V gene is TRBV6-1, the J gene TRBJ2-4, with D tentatively TRBD2 (7 bases). Looked up from germline, CDR1 is MNHNS and CDR2 is SASEGT. CDR3 size: 13 residues. V was shortened by 1 base and J by 9 bases, with 10 bases between the two germline ends. The CDR3 bases are TGTGCCAGCAGTGAAGTGGGAGGGGGCATTCAGTACTTC. It specifies CASSEVGGGIQYF.

The chain has TRBV2 and TRBJ1-2; 8 positions agree with TRBD1. Germline values: CDR1 SNHLY, CDR2 FYNNEI. CDR3 size: 16 residues. V dropped 10 bases and J dropped 0; count of bases not matched to a gene: 13. DNA for the CDR3: TGTGCCACTAAAAACGACAGGGGATACGCTAACTATGGCTACACCTTC. Its translation is CATKNDRGYANYGYTF.

The chain has TRBV27 and TRBJ1-6; no clear D. In germline, CDR1 is MNHEY, CDR2 SMNVEV (reference sequence). V was clipped by 5 bases and J by 9 bases, with 8 bases between them. The CDR3 is 12 amino acids. The CDR3 spells CASSPWGSPLHF. The CDR3 DNA follows: TGTGCCAGCAGTCCCTGGGGTTCACCCCTCCACTTT.

This clone was detected a few times. The chain recombines TRBV28 with TRBJ2-1; D tentatively fits TRBD1 or TRBD2 (5 bases each). With 2 bases removed from V and 0 bases from J, the gap between germline ends came to 11 bases. CDR1 is MDHEN, CDR2 SYDVKM, per germline. This CDR3 region has 16 residues. CDR3 DNA sequence: TGTGCCAGCAGTTTAAACGGGGCGGGCTCCTACAATGAGCAGTTCTTC. It codes for CASSLNGAGSYNEQFF. Filled out from reference TRBV28 and TRBJ2-1, the complete variable domain reads DVKVTQSSRYLVKRTGEKVFLECVQDMDHENMFWYRQDPGLGLRLIYFSYDVKMKEKGDIPEGYSVSREKKERFSLILESASTNQTSMYLCASSLNGAGSYNEQFFGPGTRLTVL.

This chain links TRBV9 with TRBJ2-3; D gene ambiguous. V lost 0 bases, J lost 0 bases, and 17 bases lay in between. This CDR3 has 18 residues. The germline V gene has CDR1 SGDLS and CDR2 YYNGEE. The CDR3 here is CASSVVLSSDISTDTQYF. CDR3 coding DNA: TGTGCCAGCAGCGTAGTTCTATCGAGCGACATCAGCACAGATACGCAGTATTTT.

The chain joins TRBV10-3 to TRBJ2-7; possibly TRBD1 or TRBD2 for D (6 bases each). Trimming took off 11 bases at V and 5 bases at J, with 22 bases between the two ends. Germline V gene data show CDR1 as ENHRY and CDR2 as SYGVKD. The CDR3 runs to 14 residues. In nucleotides, the CDR3 is TGTGCCGCCCGAACGACGGGGGCCCCCGACGAGCAGTACTTC. It encodes CAARTTGAPDEQYF.

This clone has more than one count but fewer than ten. The genes are TRBV6-5 and TRBJ1-4; 8 bases map to TRBD1. Germline assignment: CDR1 MNHEY and CDR2 SVGAGI. The CDR3 extends over 14 amino acids. V was pared by 5 bases and J by 5 bases, with 4 bases of the junction left unmatched. CDR3: CASSLRTGNEKLFF. CDR3 DNA: TGTGCCAGCAGTCTTCGGACAGGGAATGAAAAACTGTTTTTT.

This clone was detected ten times or more. V and J are TRBV29-1 and TRBJ1-1, with 8 bases identical to TRBD1. V lost 5 bases, J lost 6 bases, and 8 bases stayed unmatched. This CDR3 is 13 amino acids long. The germline gives CDR1 SQVTM, CDR2 ANQGSEA. Here the CDR3 DNA reads TGCAGCGTTTCGGACAGGGCCCCCCCTGAAGCTTTCTTT. Protein sequence: CSVSDRAPPEAFF.

The sample holds a few counts of this clone. This rearrangement joins TRBV9 to TRBJ2-5; weak D call: TRBD1 (5 bases). From germline, CDR1 is SGDLS and CDR2 YYNGEE. The CDR3 length is 17 residues. V was cut by 4 bases and J by 2 bases, with 21 bases left in between. The CDR3 sequence is CASSRIGAGSIQETQYF. The CDR3 DNA is TGTGCCAGCAGCCGTATCGGCGCAGGGTCTATTCAAGAGACCCAGTACTTC.

This clone was picked up a small number of times. The chain combines TRBV18 with TRBJ2-2; the match to TRBD1 covers 8 bases. Germline V lookup: CDR1 KGHSH, CDR2 LQKENI. V lost 0 bases to trimming and J lost 7 bases; unmatched junction nucleotides: 10. The CDR3 runs to 17 residues. Here the CDR3 reads CASSPPEGQASDGELFF. As DNA, the CDR3 is TGTGCCAGCTCACCACCGGAGGGACAGGCATCTGACGGGGAGCTGTTTTTT.

This chain links TRBV15 with TRBJ1-4; 7 bases agree with TRBD1. Germline CDR1 reads LNHNV; CDR2 reads YYDKDF (reference sequence). With V trimmed by 0 bases and J by 5 bases, 6 bases remained unmatched. The CDR3 sequence is 16 residues long. The chain's CDR3 is CATSRDLRGRNEKLFF. Written as DNA, the CDR3 is TGTGCCACCAGCAGAGATCTGAGGGGGCGAAATGAAAAACTGTTTTTT.